This T cell receptor beta chain was sequenced in a study of T-cell reconstitution after alpha-beta-depleted transplantation in children. Study-level findings and limits: Fresh T-cell production supplied most of the T-cell counts and diversity seen one year after transplant.

Unique molecular identifiers were used to barcode this TCRbeta library. TCRdb analysed the PCR reads with MiXCR anew, one entry per CDR3 protein. The table lists about 980,000 distinct CDR3 sequences, about 29% of them singletons. This CDR3 has 18 amino acids. Concerning this clonotype: Its antigen is unidentified.

The starting material was PBMCs, mostly from graft donor cells, obtained 360 days after TCRalphabeta/CD19-depleted stem cell transplant. The sequence came from a boy in the first two years of life who had a stem cell transplant for SCID, so the T cells may come from the graft donor. The chain couples TRBV21-1 to TRBJ2-7; the table assigns TRBD2, which was not confirmed against the DNA. TRBV21-1 corresponds to a pseudogene. This CDR3 is CASSESPLGGTASYEQYF. CDR3 nucleotides: TGTGCCAGCAGCGAATCCCCTTTAGGAGGGACGGCCTCCTACGAGCAGTACTTC.